Presented here are 23 T cell receptor beta chains from one specimen sequenced in a study of CD8+CD57+ T cells in acquired aplastic anemia. Only patients with CD8+CD57+ cell expansion on flow cytometry were chosen for sequencing. Investigators profiled TCR beta VDJ and CDR3 from genomic DNA template. MiXCR, run by TCRdb on the reads, gives a single entry per CDR3 protein. The sample contains hundreds of thousands of distinct CDR3 sequences, 40% to 50% of which appear only once. The specimen was sorted CD4+, CD8+, or CD8+CD57+ T cells (not recorded which) from PBMCs. These receptors all come from a human donor with aplastic anemia.

In its sample, this clonotype was seen many times. This chain connects TRBV7-9 to TRBJ2-3, with D perhaps matching TRBD1 or TRBD2 (5 bases each). Germline V gene lookup returns CDR1 SEHNR and CDR2 FQNEAQ (reference sequence). The CDR3 totals 17 residues. V lost 5 bases, J lost 4 bases, and 22 bases lay in between. The CDR3 region is CASSQSSRGEGPDTQYF. CDR3 DNA: TGTGCCAGCAGCCAGAGTTCTAGGGGAGAAGGCCCAGATACGCAGTATTTT.

At least ten counts were recorded for this clonotype. The chain employs TRBV7-8 and TRBJ2-7, with D perhaps matching TRBD2 (6 bases). Germline-derived CDR1 and CDR2 are SGHVS and FQNEAQ. The CDR3 length is 15 residues. V gave up 3 bases and J gave up 2 bases, with 14 bases separating them. The CDR3 reads CASSFSRGVAYEQYF. In nucleotides, the CDR3 is TGTGCCAGCAGCTTCTCGCGGGGAGTTGCCTACGAGCAGTACTTC.

This clonotype was detected only a few times. The gene calls are TRBV29-1 and TRBJ2-5; 7 bases agree with TRBD2. This CDR3 spans 12 amino acids. J gave up 4 bases and V 7 bases, and 6 bases lay outside the gene matches. The germline CDR1 and CDR2 sequences are SQVTM and ANQGSEA. CDR3 DNA sequence: TGCAGCGCCATGGGGGGGATAGAGACCCAGTACTTC. Translating it yields CSAMGGIETQYF.

The DNA for the CDR3 is TGCAGCGAGCTAGCCGGGACACTAATCAATGAGCAGTTCTTC. Protein product: CSELAGTLINEQFF. The chain is built from TRBV29-1 and TRBJ2-1, with D possibly TRBD1 on 6 matching bases. The CDR3 has 14 residues. CDR1 and CDR2 (germline): SQVTM, ANQGSEA. The germline V and J ends were trimmed by 7 bases and 6 bases, with 19 bases remaining between them.

About this clonotype itself: One junction end does not reproduce the germline sequence, and a read error may be involved. The chain joins TRBV7-8 to TRBJ2-7; TRBD1 matches 7 bases. The CDR3 spans 13 residues. Germline values: CDR1 SGHVS, CDR2 FQNEAQ. As DNA, the CDR3 is TGTGCCACCAGCCCTCGGACAGGCGACGAGCAGTACTTC. Residues: CATSPRTGDEQYF.

This clonotype has a handful of counts. This chain uses TRBV5-6 with TRBJ2-7; D possibly matches TRBD1 or TRBD2 (6 bases each). Germline V gene sequence: CDR1 SGHDT, CDR2 YYEEEE. The CDR3 loop spans 13 amino acids. With 0 bases removed from V and 5 bases from J, the gap between germline ends came to 9 bases. The CDR3 spells CASSLGRGDEQYF. DNA for the CDR3: TGTGCCAGCAGCTTGGGAAGGGGGGACGAGCAGTACTTC.

The V and J genes are TRBV29-1 and TRBJ2-5, with a possible D match to TRBD2 (6 bases). The CDR3 runs to 14 residues. The V gene's germline CDR1 is SQVTM and CDR2 ANQGSEA. V dropped 7 bases and J dropped 1 base, with 16 bases sitting between them. The CDR3 bases are TGCAGCGGGGGGGACTTACCTTTCCAAGAGACCCAGTACTTC. Protein product: CSGGDLPFQETQYF.

The table lists this clonotype with many counts. The chain employs TRBV4-1 and TRBJ2-7; D is possibly TRBD2 (6 bases). Germline assignment: CDR1 MGHRA and CDR2 YSYEKL. V was clipped by 3 bases and J by 4 bases, with 13 bases between them. The CDR3 has 14 amino acids. The CDR3 DNA sequence: TGCGCCAGCAGCCACCGGTCCGGGACTTACGAGCAGTACTTC. Translated: CASSHRSGTYEQYF.

For this clonotype: The conserved phenylalanine or tryptophan normally closing the CDR3 is absent here, so this likely arose from a read error. The limits of the CDR3 on the DNA are not certain, so only TCRdb's listed CDR3 is given. The rearrangement joins TRBV20-1 to TRBJ2-1. The germline CDR1 and CDR2 sequences are DFQATT and SNEGSKA (reference sequence). The length of the CDR3 is 8 amino acids, counting both ends. Here the CDR3 reads CSARDIQR.

This clonotype was found many times. The V and J genes are TRBV29-1 and TRBJ1-2; TRBD1 matches 12 bases. Trimming removed 6 bases from V and 2 bases from J; junction bases left unmatched: 7. This CDR3 contains 15 residues. Germline assignment: CDR1 SQVTM and CDR2 ANQGSEA. The CDR3 coding sequence is TGCAGCGTCGCCGGGACAGGGGGCTCCAACTATGGCTACACCTTC. Amino acid sequence: CSVAGTGGSNYGYTF.

The V call is TRBV7-2, the J call TRBJ1-2; 9 bases are shared with TRBD1. Germline V CDR1 and CDR2: SGHTA, FQGNSA. This CDR3 contains 15 residues. V was clipped by 7 bases and J by 5 bases; unmatched bases: 11. The CDR3 bases are TGTGCCAGCACCTTTACAGGGGGCGACGGGTATGGCTACACCTTC. This sequence encodes CASTFTGGDGYGYTF. Drawing the rest from reference TRBV7-2 and TRBJ1-2, the complete variable domain is GAGVSQSPSNKVTEKGKDVELRCDPISGHTALYWYRQSLGQGLEFLIYFQGNSAPDKSGLPSDRFSAERTGGSVSTLTIQRTQQEDSAVYLCASTFTGGDGYGYTFGSGTRLTVV.

The chain carries TRBV30 and TRBJ2-7, with TRBD1 matching over 7 bases. The ends lost 0 bases at V and 0 bases at J; junction bases unmatched: 8. Germline V lookup: CDR1 GTSNPN, CDR2 SVGIG (reference sequence). The CDR3 consists of 16 residues. CDR3 sequence: CAWSVPGTVTSYEQYF. The CDR3, as DNA: TGTGCCTGGAGTGTACCCGGGACAGTGACCTCCTACGAGCAGTACTTC.

This chain joins TRBV10-3 and TRBJ2-7, with 7 bases that match TRBD1. V gave up 6 bases and J gave up 6 bases; unmatched junction bases: 11. This CDR3 spans 14 amino acids. The V gene's germline CDR1 is ENHRY and CDR2 SYGVKD. The CDR3 loop is CAISLQTGISEQYF. The CDR3 coding sequence is TGTGCCATCAGCCTCCAGACAGGGATCAGCGAGCAGTACTTC.

This clonotype has ten or more counts. The V and J genes are TRBV4-1 and TRBJ1-1; 7 bases are shared with TRBD1. CDR3 length: 12 amino acids. CDR1 and CDR2 (germline): MGHRA, YSYEKL. CDR3 residues: CAVQGVRTKAFF. The CDR3 DNA reads as TGCGCGGTTCAGGGGGTCAGAACGAAAGCTTTCTTT.

This clonotype was detected many times. This chain links TRBV20-1 with TRBJ2-2; D unclear. Trimming removed 0 bases at V and 1 base at J, with 0 bases between. The CDR3 contains 12 residues. Per the germline V gene, CDR1 is DFQATT and CDR2 is SNEGSKA (reference sequence). The CDR3 spells CSARENTGELFF. CDR3 nucleotides: TGCAGTGCTAGAGAGAACACCGGGGAGCTGTTTTTT.

The sample holds many counts of this clonotype. The V and J genes are TRBV10-2 and TRBJ2-1; D is perhaps TRBD2 (6 bases). The germline V gene encodes CDR1 WSHSY and CDR2 SAAADI. Trimming took off 8 bases at V and 0 bases at J, with 11 bases between the two ends. The CDR3 has 14 amino acids. DNA of the CDR3: TGCGCCAGCCGGGACTCCTTCTCCTACAATGAGCAGTTCTTC. Its protein is CASRDSFSYNEQFF.

This clonotype was seen just once. A read error may be the cause here, since a much bigger clone is one base away. The CDR3 coding sequence is TGCGCCAGCAGCTCCATGGACAGATCCCACGAGCAGTACTTC. It encodes CASSSMDRSHEQYF. The V gene is TRBV5-1, the J gene TRBJ2-7; a weak D match, TRBD1 (6 bases). Germline assignment: CDR1 SGHRS and CDR2 YFSETQ. The CDR3 is 14 amino acids. Trimming stripped 3 bases from V and 5 bases from J, with 15 bases between. The full variable domain, completed using reference TRBV5-1 and TRBJ2-7, is KAGVTQTPRYLIKTRGQQVTLSCSPISGHRSVSWYQQTPGQGLQFLFEYFSETQRNKGNFPGRFSGRQFSNSRSEMNVSTLELGDSALYLCASSSMDRSHEQYFGPGTRLTVT.

As DNA, the CDR3 is TGTGCCAGCAGTTTAAAGGGGCCTCGGGGCAAAAACATTCAGTACTTC. Residues: CASSLKGPRGKNIQYF. The chain links TRBV6-5 to TRBJ2-4; D possibly matches TRBD1 or TRBD2 (5 bases each). The V gene's germline CDR1 is MNHEY and CDR2 SVGAGI. The CDR3 sequence is 16 residues long. The ends were cut back, 4 bases at V and 3 bases at J, with 16 bases in the middle.

Only one count was recorded for this clonotype. The genes are TRBV7-2 and TRBJ2-5, with 9 bases aligning to TRBD2. The V and J ends lost 1 base and 3 bases, in that order; junction bases with no gene match: 6. This CDR3 spans 16 amino acids. The V gene's germline CDR1 is SGHTA and CDR2 FQGNSA. In DNA form, the CDR3 reads TGTGCCAGCAGCTTAGGTAGCGGGGGCCGGAAAGAGACCCAGTACTTC. As protein: CASSLGSGGRKETQYF.

The V gene is TRBV25-1, the J gene TRBJ2-7; tentatively, D is TRBD1 or TRBD2 (5 bases each). The V and J ends lost 6 bases and 2 bases respectively, with 20 bases between them. This CDR3 spans 16 amino acids. Germline CDR1 MGHDK, CDR2 SYGVNS. CDR3 in amino acids: CASSPRGGVGAYEQYF. As DNA, the CDR3 is TGTGCCAGCAGCCCGAGGGGCGGAGTGGGCGCCTACGAGCAGTACTTC.

The chain employs TRBV5-4 and TRBJ2-7; a weak D match, TRBD2 (5 bases). The CDR3 sequence is 18 residues long. Germline CDR1 SGHNT, CDR2 YYREEE (reference sequence). Trimming cost V 1 base and J 0 bases, with 20 bases left between them. This chain's CDR3 is CASSLYPESTGSSYEQYF. The DNA of the CDR3 is TGTGCCAGCAGCTTGTATCCGGAAAGCACTGGGAGCTCCTACGAGCAGTACTTC.

The gene calls are TRBV5-1 and TRBJ2-3, with a tentative D call TRBD2 (6 bases). CDR3 length: 16 residues. V was shortened by 0 bases and J by 0 bases, with 11 bases between the two germline ends. Germline CDR1 SGHRS, CDR2 YFSETQ. CDR3 nucleotide sequence: TGCGCCAGCAGCTTGGTTGGCGGGACTAGCACAGATACGCAGTATTTT. Its translation: CASSLVGGTSTDTQYF.

The chain has TRBV19 and TRBJ1-1; 7 bases line up with TRBD1. Germline lookup yields CDR1 LNHDA and CDR2 SQIVND (reference sequence). The CDR3 is 15 residues long. J lost 5 bases, V lost 5 bases, and 11 bases had no gene match. This chain's CDR3 is CASSRGGFQGTEAFF. CDR3 DNA: TGTGCCAGTAGTCGAGGGGGCTTCCAGGGGACTGAAGCTTTCTTT.